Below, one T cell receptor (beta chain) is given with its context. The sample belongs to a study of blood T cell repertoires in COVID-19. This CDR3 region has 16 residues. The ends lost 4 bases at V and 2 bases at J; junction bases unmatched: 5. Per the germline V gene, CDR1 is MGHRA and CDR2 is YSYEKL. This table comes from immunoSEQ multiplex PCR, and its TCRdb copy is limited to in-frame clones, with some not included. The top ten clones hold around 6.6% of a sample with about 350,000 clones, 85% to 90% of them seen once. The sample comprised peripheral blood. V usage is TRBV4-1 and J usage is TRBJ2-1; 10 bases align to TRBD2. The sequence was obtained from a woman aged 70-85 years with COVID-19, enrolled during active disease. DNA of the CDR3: TGCGCCAGCAGCCCGGGACTAGCGTACACCTACAATGAGCAGTTCTTC. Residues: CASSPGLAYTYNEQFF.